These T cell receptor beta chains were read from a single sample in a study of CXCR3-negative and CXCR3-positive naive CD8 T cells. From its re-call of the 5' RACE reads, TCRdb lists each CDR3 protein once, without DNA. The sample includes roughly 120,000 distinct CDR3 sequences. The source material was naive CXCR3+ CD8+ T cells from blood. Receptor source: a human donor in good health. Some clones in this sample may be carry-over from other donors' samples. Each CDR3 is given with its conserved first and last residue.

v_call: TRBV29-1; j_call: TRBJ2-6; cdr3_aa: CSATTGQGSGANVLTF
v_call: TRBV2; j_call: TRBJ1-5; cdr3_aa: CASSPRGYEPQHF
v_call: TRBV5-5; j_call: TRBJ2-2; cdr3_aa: CASSLEDPLGAGELFF
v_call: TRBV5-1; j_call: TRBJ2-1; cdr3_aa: CASSSDQSFAYNEQFF
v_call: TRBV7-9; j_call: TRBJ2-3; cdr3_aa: CASSLVQGHTDTQYF
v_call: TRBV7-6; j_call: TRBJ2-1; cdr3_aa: CASSRGTSGGYNEQFF
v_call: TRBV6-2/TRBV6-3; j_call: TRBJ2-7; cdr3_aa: CASSYSRDRGTYEQYF
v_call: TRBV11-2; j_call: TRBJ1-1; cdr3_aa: CASRQLPNTEAFF
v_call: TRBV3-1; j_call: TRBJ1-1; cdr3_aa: CASSQGEDMNTEAFF
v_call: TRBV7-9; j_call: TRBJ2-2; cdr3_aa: CASSTTISTGELFF
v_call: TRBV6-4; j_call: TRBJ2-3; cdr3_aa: CANRLAGGSTDTQYF
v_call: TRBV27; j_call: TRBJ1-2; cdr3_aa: CASSWRGNYGYTF
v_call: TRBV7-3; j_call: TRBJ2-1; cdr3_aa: CASSPHGSGGGYNEQFF
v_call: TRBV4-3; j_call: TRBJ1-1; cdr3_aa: CASSPLTGDTPEAFF
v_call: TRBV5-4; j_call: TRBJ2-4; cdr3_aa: CASSLIETKNIQYF
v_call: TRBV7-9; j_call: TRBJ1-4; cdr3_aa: CASSLVGDEKLFF
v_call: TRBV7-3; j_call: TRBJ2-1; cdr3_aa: CASSLGLAGNEQFF
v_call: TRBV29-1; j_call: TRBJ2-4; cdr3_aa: CSVSQLDRNIQYF
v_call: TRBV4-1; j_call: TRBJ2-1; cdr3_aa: CASTPTGQGGDEQFF
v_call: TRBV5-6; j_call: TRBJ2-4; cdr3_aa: CASSLGTSGLAKNIQYF
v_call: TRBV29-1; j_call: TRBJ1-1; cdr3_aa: CSVDKASTEAFF
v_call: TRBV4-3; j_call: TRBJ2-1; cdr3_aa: CASSQDAGNEQFF
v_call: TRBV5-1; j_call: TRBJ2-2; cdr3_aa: CASSDGQGKDTGELFF
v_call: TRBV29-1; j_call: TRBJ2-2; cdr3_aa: CSVDSGLGTGELFF
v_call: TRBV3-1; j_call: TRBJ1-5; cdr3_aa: CASSQTDRGRGQPQHF
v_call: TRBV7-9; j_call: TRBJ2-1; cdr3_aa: CASSLIADSYNEQFF
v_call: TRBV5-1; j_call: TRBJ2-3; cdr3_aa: CASSLLTGEADTQYF
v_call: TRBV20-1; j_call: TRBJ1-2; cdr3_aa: CSASLVNPSVGYYGYTF
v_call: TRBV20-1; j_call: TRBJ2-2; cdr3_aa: CSARDQYTGELFF
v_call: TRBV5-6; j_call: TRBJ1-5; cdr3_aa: CASSRTGDQPQHF
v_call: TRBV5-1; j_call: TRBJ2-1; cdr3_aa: CASSLAQNNEQFF
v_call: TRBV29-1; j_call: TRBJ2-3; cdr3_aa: CSVDGGATSTDTQYF
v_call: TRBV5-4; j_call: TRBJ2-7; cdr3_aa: CASSHGTGLTYEQYF
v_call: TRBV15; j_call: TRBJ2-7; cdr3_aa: CATSRDSGPSYEQYF
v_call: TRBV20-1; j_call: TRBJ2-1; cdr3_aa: CSASFRETAYNEQFF
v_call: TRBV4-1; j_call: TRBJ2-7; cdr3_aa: CASSQAGIAYEQYF
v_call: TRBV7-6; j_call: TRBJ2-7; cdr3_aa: CASSLSAGGPYEQYF
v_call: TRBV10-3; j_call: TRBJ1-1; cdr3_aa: CAIGESSDRAFF
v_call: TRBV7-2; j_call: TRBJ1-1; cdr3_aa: CASSFEAGNTEAFF
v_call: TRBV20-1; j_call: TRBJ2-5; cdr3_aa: CSARDIGSYQETQYF
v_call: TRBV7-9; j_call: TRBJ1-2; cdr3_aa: CASSQNPGQGYDGYTF
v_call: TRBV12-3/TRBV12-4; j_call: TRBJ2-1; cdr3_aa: CASSLARGGWDEQFF
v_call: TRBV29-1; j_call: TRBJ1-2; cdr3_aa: CSVEGNYGYTF
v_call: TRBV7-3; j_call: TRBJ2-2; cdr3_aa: CASSFGQGEDTGELFF
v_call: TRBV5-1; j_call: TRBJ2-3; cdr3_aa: CASSLGGRATDTQYF
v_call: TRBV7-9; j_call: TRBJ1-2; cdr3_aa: CASSLVGVANYGYTF
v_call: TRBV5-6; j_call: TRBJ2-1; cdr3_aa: CASSLSAAGGQFF
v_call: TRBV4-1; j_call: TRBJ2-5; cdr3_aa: CASSQEGRGGETQYF
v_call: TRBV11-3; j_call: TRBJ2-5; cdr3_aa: CASSPDYPQETQYF
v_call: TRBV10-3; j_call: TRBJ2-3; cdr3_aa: CAIGYEGTADTQYF